The source of this T cell receptor beta chain is a study of vaccination effects on CD4 cells after COVID-19. Study summary: Participants were vaccinated with two doses of either the BNT162b2 or mRNA-1273 vaccine.

Concerning this clone itself: What it recognizes is unknown.

V was cut by 2 bases and J by 3 bases, with 8 bases left in between. Germline V gene data show CDR1 as GTSNPN and CDR2 as SVGIG (reference sequence). The CDR3 extends over 13 amino acids. CD4+ T cells specific for antigen were expanded with viral peptide pools by the ViraFEST assay before sequencing. After roughly 11 days in culture, the CD4+ T cells were isolated. People in the vaccine group had not been infected with SARS-CoV-2 before, and their nucleocapsid antibodies were negative. TCRdb keeps only in-frame clones here, not all; method: immunoSEQ multiplex PCR. The sample lists about 23,000 clones; just under 75% were seen once. Notes on the study in general: There were few convalescent patients in the study and no early post-infection timepoints. Marked clonal contraction was seen in infection- and vaccine-induced clones late after vaccination. Researchers report that only 1 of 255 vaccine-induced clones in healthy vaccinees cross-reacted with common cold coronaviruses.

The sample was CD4+ T cells from PBMCs cultured with SARS-CoV-2 spike peptides, taken before COVID-19 vaccination. The clonotype originates from a human donor who received a COVID-19 vaccine. V usage is TRBV30 and J usage is TRBJ1-5; D possibly corresponds to TRBD1 (6 bases). Here the CDR3 reads CAWSYRDNQPQHF. In DNA form, the CDR3 reads TGTGCCTGGAGTTACAGGGACAATCAGCCCCAGCATTTT.